Sequencing of this T cell receptor beta chain was carried out in a study of naive and memory T cell subsets. CDR1 is LGHNA and CDR2 is YSLEER in the germline V gene. CDR3 length: 17 residues. J lost 2 bases, V lost 3 bases, and 8 bases had no gene match. At least ten counts were recorded for this clonotype. Two oligonucleotides, mixed equimolar, formed the beta constant-region primer covering TRBC1 and TRBC2. A 12-nucleotide UMI and the SP2 primer were added to the cDNA 3' end by oligonucleotide ligation. TCRdb redid the calling of the UMI-ligation and nested PCR reads with MiXCR, one entry per CDR3 protein. The sample has roughly 20,000 distinct CDR3 sequences, about 11% seen once.

The sample comprised central memory CD8+ T cells from blood. This receptor was identified in a human donor in good health. The chain uses TRBV4-3 and TRBJ2-1; 9 nucleotides align to TRBD1. CDR3 nucleotide sequence: TGCGCCAGCAGCCAGGGGATAGGGACAGGGCCCTACAATGAGCAGTTCTTC. Translating it yields CASSQGIGTGPYNEQFF.